The 28 T cell receptor beta chains in this list originate from one sample, sequenced in a study of cytomegalovirus exposure and HLA in healthy donors. With 60 Vbeta and 13 Jbeta primers, the PCR was carried out. The protocol was immunoSEQ multiplex PCR, while the TCRdb copy is restricted to in-frame clones and leaves out a portion. The data contain about 160,000 clones, over 75% of them seen just once; the ten biggest clones take up approximately 1.5%. Specimen: PBMCs. These receptors originate from a woman aged 30 to 39 in good health and CMV-seronegative.

There are a few counts of this clone. The chain is built from TRBV2 and TRBJ1-1; D is undetermined. The V end lost 7 bases, the J end lost 3 bases, and 15 bases lay between the germline ends. CDR3 length: 14 amino acids. The germline V gene has CDR1 SNHLY and CDR2 FYNNEI. CDR3 nucleotide sequence: TGTGCCAGCATGCGGTCCCCCATGGACACTGAAGCTTTCTTT. This codes for CASMRSPMDTEAFF.

CDR3 sequence (DNA): TGTGCCAGCAGCTTCGGCCTAGCGGGGACTTTGGATACGCAGTATTTT. Protein: CASSFGLAGTLDTQYF. The V and J genes are TRBV11-2 and TRBJ2-3, with 9 bases aligning to TRBD2. This CDR3 comprises 16 residues. Germline CDR1 reads SGHAT; CDR2 reads FQNNGV. V was clipped by 3 bases and J by 6 bases; unmatched bases: 10.

This clone turned up a few times. The V call is TRBV5-4, the J call TRBJ1-4; D is unresolved. The V gene lost 0 bases and the J gene lost 5 bases, with 5 bases spanning the gap. The V gene's germline CDR1 is SGHNT and CDR2 YYREEE (reference sequence). The CDR3 loop spans 13 amino acids. The CDR3 DNA follows: TGTGCCAGCAGCTTGGCCCTCAATGAAAAACTGTTTTTT. It translates to CASSLALNEKLFF.

The chain links TRBV4-2 to TRBJ2-3; 14 positions match TRBD2. The V segment lost 1 base and the J segment 6 bases; nucleotides outside the gene matches: 3. The CDR3 sequence is 16 residues long. CDR1 is LGHNA, CDR2 YNFKEQ, per germline. Here the CDR3 reads CASSQVTSGGDDTQYF. The CDR3, as DNA: TGTGCCAGCAGCCAAGTGACTAGCGGGGGGGACGATACGCAGTATTTT.

The CDR3 DNA reads as TGTGCCAGCTCAGACAGCTATGGCTACACCTTC. Its translation is CASSDSYGYTF. This chain uses TRBV6-1 with TRBJ1-2, with TRBD1 as a possible D gene (5 bases). V gave up 8 bases and J gave up 4 bases, with 8 bases separating them. The germline V gene has CDR1 MNHNS and CDR2 SASEGT. The CDR3 covers 11 residues.

This rearrangement joins TRBV14 to TRBJ1-1; 11 bases agree with TRBD1. Germline assignment: CDR1 SGHDN and CDR2 FVKESK. V shed 4 bases, J shed 7 bases, and the junction held 5 bases outside the gene matches. The CDR3 loop spans 14 amino acids. CDR3 sequence reads: CASSPRTGGFEAFF. The CDR3 DNA follows: TGTGCCAGCAGCCCCCGGACAGGGGGCTTTGAAGCTTTCTTT.

In regard to this clone: Other nucleotide sequences in the sample specify the same CDR3. The CDR3 loop is CSVETGGKGAFF. The CDR3 nucleotides are TGCAGCGTTGAGACAGGGGGCAAGGGGGCTTTCTTT. V usage is TRBV29-1 and J usage is TRBJ1-1; 10 bases map to TRBD1. Germline V gene sequence: CDR1 SQVTM, CDR2 ANQGSEA. With 3 bases clipped from V and 11 bases from J, the junction kept 6 bases outside the gene matches. This CDR3 is built from 12 residues.

The V gene is TRBV27, the J gene TRBJ2-2; 7 positions match TRBD2. This CDR3 comprises 17 residues. CDR1 is MNHEY, CDR2 SMNVEV, per germline (reference sequence). J was trimmed by 0 bases and V by 5 bases; bases with no gene match: 9. CDR3 DNA sequence: TGTGCCAGCAGTCCCCATAAGCTAGCGGCGAACACCGGGGAGCTGTTTTTT. Protein sequence: CASSPHKLAANTGELFF.

V usage is TRBV5-1 and J usage is TRBJ1-1; 8 nucleotides match TRBD1. The CDR3 contains 14 residues. V lost 3 bases to trimming and J lost 6 bases; unmatched junction nucleotides: 7. Germline-derived CDR1 and CDR2 are SGHRS and YFSETQ. Written as DNA, the CDR3 is TGCGCCAGCAGCTCCCAGGGGGCTAATGCTGAAGCTTTCTTT. Translated: CASSSQGANAEAFF.

V gene TRBV28 combines with J gene TRBJ1-4; 7 bases agree with TRBD1. The CDR3 covers 13 residues. Looked up from germline, CDR1 is MDHEN and CDR2 is SYDVKM. Trimming removed 6 bases from V and 8 bases from J; junction bases left unmatched: 6. CDR3 residues: CASRNRGGEKLFF. The CDR3 coding sequence is TGTGCCAGCAGAAACAGGGGTGGGGAAAAACTGTTTTTT.

The V gene is TRBV28, the J gene TRBJ2-1, with 8 positions matching TRBD1. The germline V gene has CDR1 MDHEN and CDR2 SYDVKM. There are 15 residues in the CDR3. With 7 bases clipped from V and 8 bases from J, the junction kept 13 bases outside the gene matches. DNA for the CDR3: TGTGCCAGCATCATGGGGCAGGGGGCAGGGGATGAGCAGTTCTTC. Protein sequence: CASIMGQGAGDEQFF.

V gene TRBV6-6 combines with J gene TRBJ2-7; 8 bases are a match to TRBD2. The V gene's germline CDR1 is MNHNY and CDR2 SVGAGI (reference sequence). The CDR3 has 14 residues. Trimming at V came to 6 bases and at J to 6 bases, leaving 10 bases not matched to a gene. The DNA of the CDR3 is TGTGCCAGCAGCACGCACGGACTAGCAGCCGAGCAGTACTTC. The encoded protein is CASSTHGLAAEQYF.

The J gene is TRBJ1-2, the V gene TRBV6-1; D call uncertain. CDR3 size: 14 residues. The V gene lost 5 bases and the J gene lost 8 bases, with 18 bases spanning the gap. Germline V gene data show CDR1 as MNHNS and CDR2 as SASEGT. The CDR3 spells CASSTPEDLRGYTF. Written as DNA, the CDR3 is TGTGCCAGCAGTACCCCGGAGGACCTGCGGGGCTACACCTTC.

This clone was seen only a few times. The chain is built from TRBV6-4 and TRBJ2-3; TRBD1 aligns across 10 bases. The length of the CDR3 is 14 residues. Germline loops: CDR1 MRHNA, CDR2 SNTAGT. V shed 2 bases, J shed 4 bases, and the junction held 0 bases outside the gene matches. This CDR3 reads CASSDGQGADTQYF. CDR3 coding DNA: TGTGCCAGCAGTGACGGACAGGGGGCAGATACGCAGTATTTT.

The rearrangement uses TRBV2 and TRBJ1-5; D perhaps matches TRBD1 (6 bases). V lost 8 bases to trimming and J lost 6 bases, with 14 bases between them. Germline V lookup: CDR1 SNHLY, CDR2 FYNNEI. This CDR3 region has 13 residues. The CDR3 protein is CASDRSGIQPQHF. The CDR3 DNA reads as TGTGCCAGCGACAGGTCTGGAATTCAGCCCCAGCATTTT. Complete variable domain (other parts from reference TRBV2 and TRBJ1-5): EPEVTQTPSHQVTQMGQEVILRCVPISNHLYFYWYRQILGQKVEFLVSFYNNEISEKSEIFDDQFSVERPDGSNFTLKIRSTKLEDSAMYFCASDRSGIQPQHFGDGTRLSIL.

The chain links TRBV2 to TRBJ2-2, with 7 bases matching TRBD2. This CDR3 is 14 amino acids long. CDR1 SNHLY and CDR2 FYNNEI come from the germline V gene. With 7 bases clipped from V and 4 bases from J, the junction kept 6 bases outside the gene matches. The chain's CDR3 is CASIASGPTGELFF. The CDR3 DNA is TGTGCCAGCATCGCTAGCGGCCCCACCGGGGAGCTGTTTTTT.

The gene calls are TRBV19 and TRBJ1-2, with 8 bases lining up with TRBD1. This CDR3 region has 13 residues. V trimming: 5 bases; J trimming: 10 bases; junction bases outside the gene matches: 9. CDR1 and CDR2 (germline): LNHDA, SQIVND (reference sequence). This CDR3 reads CASSLRTGKDYTF. The CDR3 DNA reads as TGTGCCAGTAGTCTTCGGACAGGGAAGGACTACACCTTC.

This chain links TRBV14 with TRBJ1-1; possibly TRBD1 for D (6 bases). CDR1 and CDR2 from the germline V gene are SGHDN and FVKESK. Trimming took 3 bases from V and 0 from J, leaving 11 bases between them. There are 15 residues in the CDR3. CDR3 region: CASSQITGMNTEAFF. The CDR3 bases are TGTGCCAGCAGCCAGATCACAGGGATGAACACTGAAGCTTTCTTT.

V gene TRBV11-2 combines with J gene TRBJ2-7; a weak D match, TRBD1 (5 bases). The CDR3 spans 15 residues. Germline V gene lookup returns CDR1 SGHAT and CDR2 FQNNGV. V dropped 4 bases and J dropped 0 bases, with 13 bases sitting between them. The CDR3 here is CASSWWGDNSYEQYF. The DNA for the CDR3 is TGTGCCAGCAGCTGGTGGGGCGATAACTCCTACGAGCAGTACTTC.

This clone was seen only a few times. As DNA, the CDR3 is TGTGCCAGCAGCTTAGGGGGGGGCCGAGGGTCCAATGAGCAGTTCTTC. This sequence encodes CASSLGGGRGSNEQFF. This rearrangement joins TRBV7-9 to TRBJ2-1; perhaps TRBD2 as D (7 bases). With 1 base removed from V and 6 bases from J, the gap between germline ends came to 16 bases. CDR1 SEHNR and CDR2 FQNEAQ come from the germline V gene (reference sequence). The CDR3 consists of 16 residues.

The rearrangement joins TRBV6-5 to TRBJ1-3, with 8 bases that match TRBD1. The CDR3 spans 15 residues. In germline, CDR1 is MNHEY, CDR2 SVGAGI. V gave up 7 bases and J gave up 4 bases; unmatched junction bases: 9. The CDR3 loop is CASTDRGGKGNTIYF. As DNA, the CDR3 is TGTGCCAGCACCGACAGGGGAGGAAAAGGAAACACCATATATTTT.

This clone came up a few times. The chain recombines TRBV5-1 with TRBJ2-5; maybe TRBD1 (7 bases). V was pared by 2 bases and J by 5 bases, with 16 bases between. This CDR3 is 15 amino acids long. Germline V gene lookup returns CDR1 SGHRS and CDR2 YFSETQ. CDR3 amino acids: CASSLSGGLAETQYF. The CDR3 region has the DNA TGCGCCAGCAGCTTATCAGGGGGGCTAGCGGAGACCCAGTACTTC.

The chain uses TRBV9 and TRBJ2-4; the D gene is possibly TRBD2 (6 bases). CDR3 length: 15 amino acids. V lost 3 bases and J 1 base, leaving 11 bases between the germline ends. Germline V gene sequence: CDR1 SGDLS, CDR2 YYNGEE. Here the CDR3 reads CASSESAGAKNIQYF. CDR3 coding DNA: TGTGCCAGCAGCGAGTCTGCGGGGGCCAAAAACATTCAGTACTTC.

The chain employs TRBV18 and TRBJ1-6, with D possibly matching TRBD1 (6 bases). Germline CDR1 is KGHSH and CDR2 is LQKENI. The CDR3 is 14 residues long. V gave up 5 bases and J gave up 6 bases, with 11 bases separating them. The CDR3 DNA sequence: TGTGCCAGCTCAAGCCAACAGGGTAATTCACCCCTCCACTTT. Its translation: CASSSQQGNSPLHF.

The chain combines TRBV30 with TRBJ2-3; a possible D gene is TRBD2 (5 bases). The CDR3 runs to 13 residues. Trimming cost V 7 bases and J 2 bases, with 13 bases left between them. Germline V gene data show CDR1 as GTSNPN and CDR2 as SVGIG (reference sequence). This CDR3 reads CASNRELTDTQYF. The CDR3, as DNA: TGTGCCTCTAACCGGGAACTCACAGATACGCAGTATTTT.

The CDR3 reads CASSLDGRGGETQYF. The CDR3 nucleotides read TGTGCCAGCAGCTTAGATGGTAGGGGGGGAGAGACCCAGTACTTC. The chain links TRBV11-2 to TRBJ2-5; D possibly corresponds to TRBD2 (7 bases). This CDR3 has 15 residues. V was shortened by 0 bases and J by 4 bases, with 12 bases between the two germline ends. CDR1 SGHAT and CDR2 FQNNGV come from the germline V gene.

By share, this clone counts as medium-sized. The gene calls are TRBV14 and TRBJ2-1; 10 bases line up with TRBD1. The CDR3 is made up of 19 amino acids. Germline V gives CDR1 SGHDN, CDR2 FVKESK. Losses at the gene ends were 0 bases for V and 7 bases for J; bases not matched to a gene: 15. CDR3 sequence: CASSQDKWGGTGEANEQFF. CDR3 sequence (DNA): TGTGCCAGCAGCCAAGATAAATGGGGCGGGACAGGGGAGGCGAATGAGCAGTTCTTC.

In its sample, this clone was seen a few times. The chain employs TRBV7-8 and TRBJ2-5; the match to TRBD2 covers 14 bases. There are 19 residues in the CDR3. V lost 4 bases, J lost 5 bases, and 15 bases stayed unmatched. The germline V gene encodes CDR1 SGHVS and CDR2 FQNEAQ. CDR3: CASSSPTSGGAGSWETQYF. DNA for the CDR3: TGTGCCAGCAGCTCACCGACTAGCGGGGGGGCCGGGTCTTGGGAGACCCAGTACTTC.